This T cell receptor (beta chain) was captured in a study of CD4 and CD8 cells across lung adenocarcinoma regions. TCRdb reprocessed the PCR reads via MiXCR and lists one record per CDR3 protein. The sample includes about 7,500 distinct CDR3 sequences, about half of them seen just once. In germline, CDR1 is MNHNS, CDR2 SASEGT. The length of the CDR3 is 15 residues. Donors had localized lung adenocarcinoma, a non-small cell lung cancer. This TCR derives from a male donor with lung adenocarcinoma. The CD4 and CD8 labels of this study may be unreliable. V is TRBV6-1 and J is TRBJ2-5; 11 bases match TRBD2. The end of the DNA is better explained by TRBJ2-7, so the J call may be wrong. The specimen sequenced was CD8+ T cells from the center of a lung tumor. CDR3 nucleotides: TGTGCCAGCAGTGAAGCGACTAGCGGGGCCTACGAGCAGTACTTC. Translating gives CASSEATSGAYEQYF.